This T cell receptor (beta chain) stems from a study of T cells in Graves' hyperthyroidism and ophthalmopathy. Authors of the study amplified TCR beta CDR3 regions from RNA transcripts. First-round RT-PCR targeting the TCR CDR3 was performed with the HTBI primer set. TCRdb ran MiXCR on the multiplex PCR reads and lists one entry per CDR3 protein. The table has a few hundred thousand distinct CDR3 sequences, more than 15% seen once; the top ten hold around 17%. This clonotype was found many times. With 4 bases removed from V and 3 bases from J, the gap between germline ends came to 16 bases. The CDR3 has 15 residues. CDR1 and CDR2 (germline): SGHRS, YFSETQ.

The chain links TRBV5-1 to TRBJ1-1, with D possibly TRBD1 on 5 matching bases. The source is a woman aged 18-29 years with Graves' ophthalmopathy. Sequenced sample: blood. DNA of the CDR3: TGCGCCAGCAGCCCTAGGGACCCTGGGGACACTGAAGCTTTCTTT. It translates to CASSPRDPGDTEAFF.